One sample yielded the 25 T cell receptor beta chains listed below, sequenced in a study of T-cell reconstitution after alpha-beta-depleted transplantation in children. Unique molecular identifiers were incorporated during preparation of the TCRbeta library. TCRdb redid the calling of the PCR reads with MiXCR, one entry per CDR3 protein. The sample consists of 780,000 or so distinct CDR3 sequences, about 16% of them appearing once. The sequenced sample was PBMCs, mostly from graft donor cells, obtained 360 days after TCRalphabeta/CD19-depleted stem cell transplant. These receptors were taken from a male patient aged 10 to 17 who had a stem cell transplant for acute lymphoblastic leukemia, so the T cells may come from the graft donor.

This clonotype occurred a few times. The J gene is TRBJ2-5, the V gene TRBV5-1, with TRBD1 as a possible D gene (6 bases). The germline gives CDR1 SGHRS, CDR2 YFSETQ. The CDR3 runs to 15 residues. V dropped 5 bases and J dropped 4 bases, with 18 bases sitting between them. The CDR3 sequence is CASRNRVSLPETQYF. The CDR3 DNA sequence: TGCGCCAGCAGAAACAGGGTATCGCTTCCAGAGACCCAGTACTTC.

This clonotype was recorded a few times. The gene calls are TRBV12-3 or TRBV12-4 and TRBJ1-3; D call uncertain. The CDR3 is 17 amino acids. The V end lost 2 bases, the J end lost 0 bases, and 14 bases lay between the germline ends. CDR3 amino acids: CASSLRTPDHSGNTIYF. CDR3 bases: TGTGCCAGCAGTTTAAGGACCCCGGACCACTCTGGAAACACCATATATTTT.

In this sample, this clonotype turned up a few times. The chain couples TRBV4-1 to TRBJ2-3; TRBD2 matches at 10 bases. There are 18 residues in the CDR3. V shed 1 base and J 0 bases; nucleotides not matched to a gene: 7. CDR1 MGHRA and CDR2 YSYEKL come from the germline V gene. This chain's CDR3 is CASSQVPTSGASTDTQYF. Written as DNA, the CDR3 is TGCGCCAGCAGCCAAGTTCCAACTAGCGGGGCTAGCACAGATACGCAGTATTTT.

The J gene is TRBJ2-1, the V gene TRBV24-1, with 8 bases aligning to TRBD2. The CDR3 runs to 16 residues. The V and J ends lost 4 bases and 3 bases, in that order; junction bases with no gene match: 7. Germline CDR1 is KGHDR and CDR2 is SFDVKD. The DNA for the CDR3 is TGTGCCACCAGTGACCCCCAACTAGCGGTCTACAATGAGCAGTTCTTC. Encoded protein: CATSDPQLAVYNEQFF.

This clonotype was detected a few times. The chain links TRBV3-1 to TRBJ2-3; 12 positions agree with TRBD2. The V gene end was trimmed by 0 bases and the J gene end by 5 bases; junction bases not matched to a gene: 9. Germline V gene lookup returns CDR1 LGHDT and CDR2 YNNKEL (reference sequence). The CDR3 consists of 18 residues. The CDR3 coding sequence is TGTGCCAGCAGCCAAGAAGCCCGTATGGGACTAGCGGGAGATACGCAGTATTTT. It specifies CASSQEARMGLAGDTQYF.

The chain joins TRBV12-3 or TRBV12-4 to TRBJ2-3; 12 nucleotides line up with TRBD2. This CDR3 is built from 17 residues. The trim removed 5 bases at V and 2 bases at J, leaving 8 bases unmatched. CDR3 loop: CASSPNGLAGSTDTQYF. The CDR3 DNA follows: TGTGCCAGCAGTCCCAACGGACTAGCGGGATCCACAGATACGCAGTATTTT.

This clonotype was seen only a few times. The chain uses TRBV27 and TRBJ2-1, with 10 bases identical to TRBD2. V trimming: 7 bases; J trimming: 10 bases; junction bases outside the gene matches: 7. CDR3 size: 13 residues. Per the germline V gene, CDR1 is MNHEY and CDR2 is SMNVEV (reference sequence). This CDR3 is CASTGLAGVEQFF. The CDR3 DNA reads TGTGCCAGCACGGGGCTAGCGGGAGTAGAGCAGTTCTTC.

V and J are TRBV12-3 or TRBV12-4 and TRBJ2-5, with 9 bases aligning to TRBD1. V lost 2 bases, J lost 5 bases, and 6 bases stayed unmatched. The CDR3 contains 15 residues. CDR3 DNA sequence: TGTGCCAGCAGTTTACCCGGGACAGGGAGGGAGACCCAGTACTTC. Its protein product is CASSLPGTGRETQYF.

The chain carries TRBV5-6 and TRBJ1-2, with 8 bases lining up with TRBD1. The germline gives CDR1 SGHDT, CDR2 YYEEEE. The CDR3 length is 15 residues. Losses at the gene ends were 1 base for V and 4 bases for J; bases not matched to a gene: 6. As DNA, the CDR3 is TGTGCCAGCAGCTTGAGGACAGGGATTTCCTATGGCTACACCTTC. Translation gives CASSLRTGISYGYTF.

The gene calls are TRBV20-1 and TRBJ1-1; D might be TRBD1 (5 bases). Germline assignment: CDR1 DFQATT and CDR2 SNEGSKA (reference sequence). The CDR3 has 11 residues. Trimming shortened V by 3 bases and J by 6 bases, and 8 bases separated the two germline ends. CDR3 nucleotides: TGCAGTGCTAGTATGGGGGCTGAAGCTTTCTTT. Translated: CSASMGAEAFF.

At least ten counts were recorded for this clonotype. CDR3 sequence reads: CSGDTQYF. The CDR3, as DNA: TGCAGCGGGGATACGCAGTATTTT. The gene calls are TRBV29-1 and TRBJ2-3; D is unresolved. Germline CDR1 and CDR2: SQVTM and ANQGSEA. Deletions cut 7 bases from V and 6 bases from J, with 2 bases between. The CDR3 has 8 amino acids.

The V gene is TRBV27, the J gene TRBJ1-1; D is undetermined. The CDR3 length is 13 residues. Germline CDR1 and CDR2: MNHEY and SMNVEV (reference sequence). Trimming pared 3 bases from V and 0 bases from J, leaving 5 bases between. CDR3 sequence: CASSFQLNTEAFF. CDR3 nucleotide sequence: TGTGCCAGCAGTTTTCAGTTGAACACTGAAGCTTTCTTT.

This clonotype occurred a few times. This chain joins TRBV4-1 and TRBJ1-2, with a weak D call TRBD1 (5 bases). The CDR3 consists of 13 residues. With 6 bases removed from V and 9 bases from J, the gap between germline ends came to 17 bases. Germline values: CDR1 MGHRA, CDR2 YSYEKL. The CDR3 sequence is CASSRTDGGRYTF. The CDR3, as DNA: TGCGCCAGCAGTCGTACAGACGGGGGTCGCTACACCTTC.

This clonotype has more than one count but fewer than ten. This rearrangement joins TRBV5-6 to TRBJ2-2; D uncertain. Germline V gene lookup returns CDR1 SGHDT and CDR2 YYEEEE. With 5 bases removed from V and 5 bases from J, the gap between germline ends came to 10 bases. This CDR3 has 13 amino acids. The CDR3 spells CASSPQSTGELFF. CDR3 nucleotide sequence: TGTGCCAGCAGTCCACAGAGTACCGGGGAGCTGTTTTTT.

This clonotype was counted between two and nine times. V gene TRBV5-1 combines with J gene TRBJ2-3; TRBD1 or TRBD2 may be the D gene (5 bases each). The V and J ends lost 7 bases and 4 bases respectively, with 19 bases between them. CDR3 length: 15 amino acids. Germline values: CDR1 SGHRS, CDR2 YFSETQ. CDR3 in DNA: TGCGCCAGCGAGAGAGGGACCATCATCGCAGATACGCAGTATTTT. Translation gives CASERGTIIADTQYF.

This clonotype was observed a few times. The rearrangement uses TRBV14 and TRBJ2-5; 11 bases match TRBD2. The CDR3 has 16 residues. Germline CDR1 SGHDN, CDR2 FVKESK. The junction had 6 bases not matched to a gene; V was cut back by 2 bases and J by 4 bases. This CDR3 is CASSQHAGLAGETQYF. The CDR3 nucleotides read TGTGCCAGCAGCCAACACGCCGGACTAGCGGGAGAGACCCAGTACTTC.

This clonotype was counted between two and nine times. This rearrangement joins TRBV2 to TRBJ2-3; 9 nucleotides agree with TRBD2. The germline gives CDR1 SNHLY, CDR2 FYNNEI. CDR3 length: 16 residues. J lost 2 bases, V lost 4 bases, and 7 bases had no gene match. CDR3: CASSASGLAITDTQYF. CDR3 coding DNA: TGTGCCAGCAGTGCCTCGGGACTAGCAATCACAGATACGCAGTATTTT.

This clonotype showed up just a few times. The CDR3 DNA sequence: TGCGCCAGCACAATTAACTTAGATACGCAGTATTTT. Translated: CASTINLDTQYF. The chain employs TRBV10-2 and TRBJ2-3; D remains unclear. V dropped 7 bases and J dropped 5 bases, with 10 bases sitting between them. The CDR3 runs to 12 residues. Germline V gene sequence: CDR1 WSHSY, CDR2 SAAADI.

This clonotype was seen repeatedly, ten times or more. V gene TRBV29-1 combines with J gene TRBJ2-7; TRBD1 agrees at 11 bases. Germline lookup yields CDR1 SQVTM and CDR2 ANQGSEA. J lost 3 bases, V lost 4 bases, and 2 bases had no gene match. This CDR3 is 13 amino acids long. In DNA, the CDR3 is TGCAGCGTTGCCGGGACAGGGGGCTACGAGCAGTACTTC. Translation gives CSVAGTGGYEQYF.

The chain has TRBV7-6 and TRBJ2-1; D is unclear. There are 14 residues in the CDR3. The germline CDR1 and CDR2 sequences are SGHVS and FNYEAQ. V gave up 3 bases and J gave up 4 bases, with 10 bases separating them. The CDR3 region has the DNA TGTGCCAGCAGCTTGACCGACTCTTACAATGAGCAGTTCTTC. Residues: CASSLTDSYNEQFF.

The chain joins TRBV9 to TRBJ2-1; maybe TRBD2 (6 bases). The CDR3 extends over 14 amino acids. Germline lookup yields CDR1 SGDLS and CDR2 YYNGEE. Trimming took off 7 bases at V and 4 bases at J, with 15 bases between the two ends. The CDR3 here is CASSGVGAYNEQFF. The CDR3 nucleotides are TGTGCCAGCTCGGGGGTTGGGGCTTACAATGAGCAGTTCTTC.

Ten or more counts support this clonotype. The rearrangement uses TRBV9 and TRBJ2-1, with 12 bases that match TRBD2. Germline values: CDR1 SGDLS, CDR2 YYNGEE. The CDR3 runs 15 residues. After removal of 3 bases from V and 6 bases from J, the junction contained 4 bases not matched to a gene. The CDR3 bases are TGTGCCAGCAGCGGAACTAGCGGGAGGACCAATGAGCAGTTCTTC. This encodes CASSGTSGRTNEQFF.

This clonotype has more than one count but fewer than ten. The chain has TRBV11-2 and TRBJ2-1; 11 nucleotides line up with TRBD2. CDR3 length equals 16 residues. Unmatched junction bases numbered 10, after V lost 5 bases and J lost 7 bases. Germline lookup yields CDR1 SGHAT and CDR2 FQNNGV. CDR3 DNA sequence: TGTGCCAGCAGCCCCAGGCCTAGCGGGAGGTCGAATGAGCAGTTCTTC. It specifies CASSPRPSGRSNEQFF.

The V gene is TRBV6-6, the J gene TRBJ2-7; possibly TRBD2 for D (6 bases). Trimming removed 5 bases from V and 4 bases from J, with 15 bases in between. Per the germline V gene, CDR1 is MNHNY and CDR2 is SVGAGI (reference sequence). The CDR3 extends over 14 amino acids. The CDR3 loop reads CASSPGSGRYEQYF. The CDR3 bases are TGTGCCAGCAGTCCTGGTTCAGGGAGGTACGAGCAGTACTTC.

The genes are TRBV10-3 and TRBJ1-5; D not certain. This CDR3 has 18 residues. V lost 0 bases and J lost 0, with 15 bases in between. Germline V gene lookup returns CDR1 ENHRY and CDR2 SYGVKD. The chain's CDR3 is CAISESVFAPNSNQPQHF. The CDR3 nucleotides are TGTGCCATCAGTGAGTCGGTTTTTGCTCCAAATAGCAATCAGCCCCAGCATTTT.